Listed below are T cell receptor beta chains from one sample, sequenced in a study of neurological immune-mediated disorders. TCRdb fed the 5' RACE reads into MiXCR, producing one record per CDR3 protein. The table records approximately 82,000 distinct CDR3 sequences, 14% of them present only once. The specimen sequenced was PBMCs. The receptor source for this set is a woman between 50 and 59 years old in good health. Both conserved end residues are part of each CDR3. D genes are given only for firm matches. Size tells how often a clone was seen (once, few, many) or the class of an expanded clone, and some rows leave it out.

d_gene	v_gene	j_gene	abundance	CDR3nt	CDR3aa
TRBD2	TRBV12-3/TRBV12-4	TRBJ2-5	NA	TGTGCCAGCAGTTTGGTCCCGGGGGGGGGGACCCAGTACTTC	CASSLVPGGGTQYF
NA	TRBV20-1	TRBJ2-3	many	TGCAGTGTGGGGTCCCCGTCGGCAGATACGCAGTATTTT	CSVGSPSADTQYF
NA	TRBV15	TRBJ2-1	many	TGTGCCACCAGCAGACAAACAGGGTTCCTCCGGGTGAATGAGCAGTTCTTC	CATSRQTGFLRVNEQFF
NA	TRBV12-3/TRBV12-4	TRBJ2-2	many	TGTGCCAGCAGATCGACAGGAAGAAACACCGGGGAGCTGTTTTTT	CASRSTGRNTGELFF
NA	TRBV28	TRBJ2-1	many	TGTGCCAGCAGTTTCGCACCGGGGAATGAGCAGTTCTTC	CASSFAPGNEQFF
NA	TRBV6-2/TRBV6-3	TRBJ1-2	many	TGTGCCAGCATGGAGGGATTCCTCTATGGCTACACCTTC	CASMEGFLYGYTF
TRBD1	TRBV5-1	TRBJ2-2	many	TGCGCCAGCAGCTGGACCGGGACAGGGCAGACCGGGGAGCTGTTTTTT	CASSWTGTGQTGELFF
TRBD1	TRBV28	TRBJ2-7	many	TGTGCCAGCAGACGGACAGGGCAAGGCTTTTACGAGCAGTACTTC	CASRRTGQGFYEQYF
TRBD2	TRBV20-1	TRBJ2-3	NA	TGCAGTGCTTCGCCTAGCGGGGGGTCCGTAAATACGCAGTATTTT	CSASPSGGSVNTQYF
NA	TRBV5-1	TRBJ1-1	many	TGCGCCAGCAGCTTGATCCCCGAGAACACTGAAGCTTTCTTT	CASSLIPENTEAFF
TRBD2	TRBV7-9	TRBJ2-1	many	TGTGCCAGCAGCCGCAGCGGGAGAGGGCCCAATGAGCAGTTCTTC	CASSRSGRGPNEQFF
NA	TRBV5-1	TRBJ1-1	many	TGCGCCAGCAGCTTCGAAGGGCCGAACACTGAAGCTTTCTTT	CASSFEGPNTEAFF
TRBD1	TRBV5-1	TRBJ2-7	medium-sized	TGCGCCAGCAGCTGGGGCCGGGACAGGCCGGGCGAGCAGTACTTC	CASSWGRDRPGEQYF
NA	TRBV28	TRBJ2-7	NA	TGTGCCAGCCACGACAGACTTTACGAGCAGTACTTC	CASHDRLYEQYF
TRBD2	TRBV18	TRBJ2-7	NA	TGTGCCAGCTCCACTAGCGGGAGACCCTACGAGCAGTACTTC	CASSTSGRPYEQYF
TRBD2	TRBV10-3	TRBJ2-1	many	TGTGCCATCAGTGAGCAGCTAGCGGTCAGCTCCTACAATGAGCAGTTCTTC	CAISEQLAVSSYNEQFF
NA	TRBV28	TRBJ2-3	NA	TGTGCCAACAGTTTATTGGACACAGATACGCAGTATTTT	CANSLLDTDTQYF
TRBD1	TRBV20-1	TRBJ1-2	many	TGCAGTGCTAGCCGAGGGGGGACAGGGGGTAACTATGGCTACACCTTC	CSASRGGTGGNYGYTF
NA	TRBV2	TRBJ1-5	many	TGTGCCGGAGGGCAGGGGTTGGATCAGCCCCAGCATTTT	CAGGQGLDQPQHF
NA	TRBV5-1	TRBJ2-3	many	TGCGCCAGCAGCTGGGGGACTCCTGGGGGCGTAGATACGCAGTATTTT	CASSWGTPGGVDTQYF
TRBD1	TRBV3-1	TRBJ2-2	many	TGTGCCAGCAGCATCTCGACAGGGACCGGGGAGCTGTTTTTT	CASSISTGTGELFF
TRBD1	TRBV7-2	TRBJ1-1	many	TGTGCCAGCAGCTGGGACAGGGTAGGAACTGAAGCTTTCTTT	CASSWDRVGTEAFF
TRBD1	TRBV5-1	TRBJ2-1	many	TGCGCCAGCAGCCGACAGGGGACAGATGAGCAGTTCTTC	CASSRQGTDEQFF
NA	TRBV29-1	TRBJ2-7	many	TGCAGCGGACAGACCCCCTACGAGCAGTACTTC	CSGQTPYEQYF
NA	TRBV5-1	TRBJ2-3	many	TGCGCCAGCAGCTTGGCCGGACTTAGCACAGATACGCAGTATTTT	CASSLAGLSTDTQYF
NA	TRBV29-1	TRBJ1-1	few	TGCAGCTCCCTGGGGCAGGGAATCACTGAAGCTTTCTTT	CSSLGQGITEAFF
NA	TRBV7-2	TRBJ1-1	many	TGTGCCAGCAGCTTAGCTTGGGCGGACGCGGCCGAAGCTTTCTTT	CASSLAWADAAEAFF
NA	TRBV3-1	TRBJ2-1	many	TGTGCCAGCGTCGGCCCCGCGGAGCAGTTCTTC	CASVGPAEQFF
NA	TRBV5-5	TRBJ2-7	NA	TGTGCCAGCGACACAAACTACGAGCAGTACTTC	CASDTNYEQYF
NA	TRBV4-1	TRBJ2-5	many	TGCGCCAGCAGCCAAGCGCAGGGTGGGTGGGAGACCCAGTACTTC	CASSQAQGGWETQYF
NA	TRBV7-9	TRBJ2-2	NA	TGTGCCAGCAGCCCCTCTAGTTGGTATCAGAACACCGGGGAGCTGTTTTTT	CASSPSSWYQNTGELFF
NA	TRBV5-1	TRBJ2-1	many	TGCGCCAGCAGCTTGGGCCAGGACAATGAGCAGTTCTTC	CASSLGQDNEQFF
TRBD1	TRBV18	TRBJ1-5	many	TGTGCCAGCTCACCCGGGACAGGGGACAATCAGCCCCAGCATTTT	CASSPGTGDNQPQHF